Shown below are 10 T cell receptor beta chains from a single sample sequenced in a study of blood T cell repertoires in COVID-19. The method was immunoSEQ multiplex PCR; TCRdb's version includes in-frame clones alone and lacks a portion of them. Altogether 80,000 to 100,000 clones are present, 75% to 90% being singletons, with the ten largest covering roughly a sixth. Sequencing used peripheral blood. The receptor source for this set is a woman of 80 years or more with acute or convalescent COVID-19.

The V gene is TRBV6-5, the J gene TRBJ2-7; TRBD1 agrees at 8 bases. Germline CDR1 and CDR2: MNHEY and SVGAGI. With V trimmed by 6 bases and J by 7 bases, 14 bases remained unmatched. The CDR3 covers 15 residues. The CDR3 sequence: CASSPLSQGAREQYF. CDR3 nucleotide sequence: TGTGCCAGCAGCCCCCTTTCCCAGGGGGCGAGGGAGCAGTACTTC.

Only one count was recorded for this clone. The rearrangement uses TRBV28 and TRBJ1-2, with 9 bases lining up with TRBD1. CDR3 length: 15 residues. V gave up 7 bases and J gave up 5 bases; unmatched junction bases: 11. The germline V gene has CDR1 MDHEN and CDR2 SYDVKM. The CDR3 reads CASTQSPDRGYGYTF. For the CDR3, the DNA is TGTGCCAGCACCCAAAGCCCGGACAGGGGTTATGGCTACACCTTC.

This clone was seen a few times. The chain joins TRBV19 to TRBJ1-6; TRBD1 matches at 9 bases. The CDR3 is 15 amino acids. CDR1 is LNHDA and CDR2 is SQIVND in the germline V gene (reference sequence). The V gene end was trimmed by 7 bases and the J gene end by 9 bases; junction bases not matched to a gene: 10. CDR3 DNA sequence: TGTGCCAGTAAGGAGGCCGGACAGGGGAGTTCACCCCTCCACTTT. Translated, it gives CASKEAGQGSSPLHF.

The chain employs TRBV6-1 and TRBJ2-2, with D perhaps matching TRBD2 (5 bases). Trimming pared 2 bases from V and 6 bases from J, leaving 10 bases between. The CDR3 contains 14 residues. Germline assignment: CDR1 MNHNS and CDR2 SASEGT. CDR3 loop: CASSERLAAGELFF. The CDR3 coding sequence is TGTGCCAGCAGTGAACGGCTAGCTGCCGGGGAGCTGTTTTTT.

V gene TRBV4-2 combines with J gene TRBJ1-2; 7 bases are a match to TRBD1. CDR1 LGHNA and CDR2 YNFKEQ come from the germline V gene. The V gene end was trimmed by 0 bases and the J gene end by 4 bases; junction bases not matched to a gene: 14. The CDR3 extends over 18 amino acids. In DNA, the CDR3 is TGTGCCAGCAGCCAAGAAGTTCTAGGAGGGGGCTTTAGCTATGGCTACACCTTC. It specifies CASSQEVLGGGFSYGYTF.

This clone has only a few counts. The CDR3 region is CASSLWGGQGANNSPLHF. CDR3 DNA: TGTGCCAGCAGTTTATGGGGAGGACAGGGGGCGAATAATTCACCCCTCCACTTT. The chain is built from TRBV28 and TRBJ1-6; 11 bases match TRBD1. CDR1 and CDR2 from the germline V gene are MDHEN and SYDVKM. The V and J ends lost 0 bases and 5 bases, in that order; junction bases with no gene match: 6. The CDR3 loop spans 18 amino acids.

V gene TRBV19 combines with J gene TRBJ2-3, with 11 bases lining up with TRBD2. Germline assignment: CDR1 LNHDA and CDR2 SQIVND (reference sequence). CDR3 length: 15 residues. V trimming: 7 bases; J trimming: 7 bases; junction bases outside the gene matches: 10. CDR3 nucleotide sequence: TGTGCCAGTACTCAGAGACTAGCGGGGATACATACGCAGTATTTT. Translating gives CASTQRLAGIHTQYF.

The rearrangement uses TRBV20-1 and TRBJ1-4; perhaps TRBD1 as D (5 bases). V was trimmed by 7 bases and J by 5 bases, leaving 8 bases between them. The CDR3 length is 11 residues. Germline lookup yields CDR1 DFQATT and CDR2 SNEGSKA (reference sequence). In DNA form, the CDR3 reads TGCAGTGGACAGACCAATGAAAAACTGTTTTTT. As protein: CSGQTNEKLFF.

This clone was counted a single time. The chain recombines TRBV19 with TRBJ2-7, with 8 bases aligning to TRBD1. Looked up from germline, CDR1 is LNHDA and CDR2 is SQIVND (reference sequence). The CDR3 is made up of 15 amino acids. The J segment lost 3 bases and the V segment lost 3 bases, leaving 7 bases of the junction unmatched. The CDR3 coding sequence is TGTGCCAGTAGTATTCCCGGACAGGGAGGCTACGAGCAGTACTTC. Translation gives CASSIPGQGGYEQYF.

The gene calls are TRBV10-3 and TRBJ2-2, with D tentatively TRBD1 (6 bases). The CDR3 has 16 residues. The V gene's germline CDR1 is ENHRY and CDR2 SYGVKD. With 0 bases removed from V and 0 bases from J, the gap between germline ends came to 8 bases. This CDR3 reads CAISESGGANTGELFF. As DNA, the CDR3 is TGTGCCATCAGTGAGTCTGGGGGCGCGAACACCGGGGAGCTGTTTTTT.